This T cell receptor (beta chain) appears in the sequencing data of a study of T cell responses to AZD1222 COVID-19 vaccine. Produced via immunoSEQ multiplex PCR; TCRdb's table is partial and in-frame only. The repertoire has 65,000 to 90,000 clones, approximately 88% of them found once; the top ten carry 15% to 20%. General study findings and limits: Repertoire sampling was restricted to post-peak T cell response timepoints. Among the donors, most were white British and more were female, and clonal diversity was possibly underestimated.

As concerns this clone: The target antigen is unknown.

CDR1 SEHNR and CDR2 FQNEAQ come from the germline V gene (reference sequence). Trimming stripped 2 bases from V and 3 bases from J, with 10 bases between. This CDR3 has 14 residues. V is TRBV7-9 and J is TRBJ1-2; D is undetermined. The source of this sequence is an adult in good health. Sequencing was performed on peripheral blood, taken on day 0 of AZD1222 vaccination. The DNA for the CDR3 is TGTGCCAGCAGCTTATCGTGGACTGACTATGGCTACACCTTC. Its protein product is CASSLSWTDYGYTF. The variable domain in full, completed from reference TRBV7-9 and TRBJ1-2, reads DTGVSQNPRHKITKRGQNVTFRCDPISEHNRLYWYRQTLGQGPEFLTYFQNEAQLEKSRLLSDRFSAERPKGSFSTLEIQRTEQGDSAMYLCASSLSWTDYGYTFGSGTRLTVV.